Below are 7 T cell receptor beta chains sequenced from a single sample in a study of T cell responses to AZD1222 COVID-19 vaccine. Method: immunoSEQ multiplex PCR; TCRdb's copy keeps in-frame clones and lacks some. The sample carries about 150,000 clones, about 90% recorded once. The specimen was peripheral blood, collected 28 days after the second dose of the MenACWY control vaccine. These receptors were taken from an adult who received the MenACWY meningococcal vaccine as a control.

The chain is built from TRBV18 and TRBJ2-5; a weak D match, TRBD2 (7 bases). Trimming removed 2 bases from V and 0 bases from J, with 16 bases in between. CDR3 size: 17 residues. Per the germline V gene, CDR1 is KGHSH and CDR2 is LQKENI. The CDR3 protein is CASSPFSRGGHQETQYF. CDR3 in DNA: TGTGCCAGCTCACCATTTTCCAGGGGAGGGCACCAAGAGACCCAGTACTTC.

The chain uses TRBV24-1 and TRBJ1-2; D unresolved. The V gene lost 5 bases and the J gene lost 2 bases, with 8 bases spanning the gap. Germline V gene lookup returns CDR1 KGHDR and CDR2 SFDVKD. This CDR3 region has 13 residues. DNA of the CDR3: TGTGCCACCAGTGGGCTTCCAAACTATGGCTACACCTTC. The encoded protein is CATSGLPNYGYTF.

V and J are TRBV27 and TRBJ2-2, with unresolved D. The CDR3 spans 13 residues. The germline CDR1 and CDR2 sequences are MNHEY and SMNVEV (reference sequence). The V and J ends lost 5 bases and 0 bases respectively, with 4 bases between them. CDR3 protein: CASSPSNTGELFF. CDR3 bases: TGTGCCAGCAGTCCGTCGAACACCGGGGAGCTGTTTTTT.

This chain joins TRBV3-1 (or the pseudogene TRBV3-2) and TRBJ1-2; possibly TRBD1 for D (6 bases). The CDR3 consists of 17 residues. CDR1 is LGHDT, CDR2 YNNKEL, per germline (reference sequence). V lost 0 bases and J 2 bases, leaving 16 bases between the germline ends. The CDR3 DNA reads as TGTGCCAGCAGCCAAGATTATTCTTGGGGGCGGAACTATGGCTACACCTTC. It translates to CASSQDYSWGRNYGYTF.

V gene TRBV24-1 combines with J gene TRBJ1-1; no clear D gene. The CDR3 is made up of 13 amino acids. Germline V gives CDR1 KGHDR, CDR2 SFDVKD. The germline V and J ends were trimmed by 4 bases and 4 bases, with 9 bases remaining between them. The CDR3 reads CATSDPWGTEAFF. The CDR3 nucleotides read TGTGCCACCAGTGACCCCTGGGGCACTGAAGCTTTCTTT.

The chain has TRBV19 and TRBJ1-5; maybe TRBD1 (5 bases). The CDR3 covers 14 residues. Germline-derived CDR1 and CDR2 are LNHDA and SQIVND (reference sequence). With 0 bases removed from V and 3 bases from J, the gap between germline ends came to 6 bases. The CDR3 DNA reads TGTGCCAGTAGTATAGAACAGGACAATCAGCCCCAGCATTTT. Encoded protein: CASSIEQDNQPQHF.

The chain employs TRBV28 and TRBJ1-5, with D possibly TRBD1 on 5 matching bases. The CDR3 has 18 amino acids. CDR1 is MDHEN, CDR2 SYDVKM, per germline. The ends were cut back, 5 bases at V and 3 bases at J, with 23 bases in the middle. CDR3 sequence (DNA): TGTGCCAGCAGTACCATAGGGGCAGCTAGTAGTTTCAATCAGCCCCAGCATTTT. As protein: CASSTIGAASSFNQPQHF.